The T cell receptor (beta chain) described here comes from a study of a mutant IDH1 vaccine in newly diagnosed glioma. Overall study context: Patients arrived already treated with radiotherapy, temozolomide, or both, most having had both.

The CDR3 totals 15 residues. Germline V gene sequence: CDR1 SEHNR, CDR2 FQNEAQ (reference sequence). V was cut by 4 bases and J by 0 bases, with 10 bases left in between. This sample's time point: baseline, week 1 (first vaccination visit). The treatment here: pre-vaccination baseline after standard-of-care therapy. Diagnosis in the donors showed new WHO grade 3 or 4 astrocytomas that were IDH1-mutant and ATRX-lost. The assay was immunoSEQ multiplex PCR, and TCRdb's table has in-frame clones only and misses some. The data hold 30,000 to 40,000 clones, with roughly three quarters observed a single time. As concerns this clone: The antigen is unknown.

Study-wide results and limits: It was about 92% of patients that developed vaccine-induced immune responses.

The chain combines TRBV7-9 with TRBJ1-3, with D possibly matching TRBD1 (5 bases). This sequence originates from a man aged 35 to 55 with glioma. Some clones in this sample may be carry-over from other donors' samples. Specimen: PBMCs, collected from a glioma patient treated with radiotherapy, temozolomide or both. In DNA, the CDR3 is TGTGCCAGCAGCTGGGGCCGAAGCTCTGGAAACACCATATATTTT. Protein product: CASSWGRSSGNTIYF.